Listed below are T cell receptor beta chains from one sample, sequenced in a study of blood T cell repertoires in COVID-19. Produced via immunoSEQ multiplex PCR; TCRdb's table is partial and in-frame only. The table includes 100,000 to 150,000 clones, 85% detected once. The source material was peripheral blood. The receptors here all came from a man of 80 years or more with active or convalescent COVID-19. Each CDR3 is given with its conserved first and last residue. Each record gives: D gene, J gene, V gene, clone size, CDR3 DNA, CDR3 protein. A D gene is named only where the DNA matches it firmly. Clone size is shown for a subset of rows, as once, few, many or a class of expanded clone.

>TRBD2|TRBJ2-5|TRBV5-1|once
TGCGCCAGCAGCTTGGACGAACGAGCGGGGGGTTTAGAGACCCAGTACTTC
CASSLDERAGGLETQYF
>NA|TRBJ1-6|TRBV2|NA
TGTGCCAGCAGTGAAGGGTTCGGGAAGGGATTGTCACCCCTCCACTTT
CASSEGFGKGLSPLHF
>NA|TRBJ2-3|TRBV6-5|few
TGTGCCAGCAAGGAGCGTCGAGGCACAGATACGCAGTATTTT
CASKERRGTDTQYF
>TRBD1|TRBJ2-5|TRBV24-1|few
TGTGCCACCAGTGTCCCCGGGACAGGGGGGCAGACCCAGTACTTC
CATSVPGTGGQTQYF
>TRBD2|TRBJ2-5|TRBV28|NA
TGTGCCAGCAGTGCTAGCGGGAAAGAGACCCAGTACTTC
CASSASGKETQYF
>NA|TRBJ1-2|TRBV20-1|NA
TGCAGTGCTAGTGCCGGGTTGCATGGCTACACCTTC
CSASAGLHGYTF
>TRBD1|TRBJ1-4|TRBV2|NA
TGTGCCAGCAGTCCGGGACAGGGGATAGGTGAAAAACTGTTTTTT
CASSPGQGIGEKLFF
>NA|TRBJ2-5|TRBV9|NA
TGTGCCAGCAGCCCTAGGGACTTCTTCCAAGAGACCCAGTACTTC
CASSPRDFFQETQYF
>NA|TRBJ1-4|TRBV5-1|NA
TGCGCCAGCAGCTCTTCAGAGGTGGCTGAAAAACTGTTTTTT
CASSSSEVAEKLFF
>TRBD1|TRBJ2-7|TRBV4-1|NA
TGCGCCAGCAGCCAACACGGACAGGGCGCCGACGAGCAGTACTTC
CASSQHGQGADEQYF
>TRBD1|TRBJ2-2|TRBV19|NA
TGTGCCAGTAGTCCCCCCGGGACAGACAACACCGGGGAGCTGTTTTTT
CASSPPGTDNTGELFF
>TRBD1|TRBJ1-4|TRBV3-1/TRBV3-2|NA
TGTGCCAGCAGCCGAACGACAGGGTTCGGAGAAAAACTGTTTTTT
CASSRTTGFGEKLFF
>NA|TRBJ2-7|TRBV12-3/TRBV12-4|NA
TGTGCCAGCAGGGCCACCGGGGGCTACGAGCAGTACTTC
CASRATGGYEQYF
>TRBD1|TRBJ1-2|TRBV18|once
TGTGCCAGCTCACCAAGGACAGGGGGCTATGGCTACACCTTC
CASSPRTGGYGYTF
>TRBD1|TRBJ1-1|TRBV19|NA
TGTGCCAGTAGTGGGGACAGGGCAAACACTGAAGCTTTCTTT
CASSGDRANTEAFF
>TRBD2|TRBJ2-3|TRBV4-3|once
TGCGCCAGCAGCCAAGGAGAACTAGCGGGAGGGCCGTATTCGCCAGATACGCAGTATTTT
CASSQGELAGGPYSPDTQYF
>NA|TRBJ2-1|TRBV7-2|NA
TGTGCCAGGCAACGGGAGACCTACTACAATGAGCAGTTCTTC
CARQRETYYNEQFF
>TRBD1|TRBJ1-5|TRBV19|NA
TGTGCCAGTAGTGGAACAGGGGCTCAGCCCCAGCATTTT
CASSGTGAQPQHF
>NA|TRBJ2-5|TRBV21-1|NA
TGTGCCAGCAGCAAAGAGTGGATTAGCGGGCCCCGAGGGGAGACCCAGTACTTC
CASSKEWISGPRGETQYF
>NA|TRBJ1-1|TRBV10-3|NA
TGTGCCATCAGTTACGGACAGTCGAACACTGAAGCTTTCTTT
CAISYGQSNTEAFF
>TRBD1|TRBJ2-7|TRBV7-2|NA
TGTGCCAGCAGCCCTGGGGGACAGGGATCCTACGAGCAGTACTTC
CASSPGGQGSYEQYF
>TRBD2|TRBJ2-3|TRBV18|NA
TGTGCCAGCTCACCAGTGGGCGGGAGTACAGATACGCAGTATTTT
CASSPVGGSTDTQYF
>TRBD2|TRBJ2-3|TRBV24-1|NA
TGTGCCACCAGTGATCCCGGAGCGGGAGGTTGGGATACGCAGTATTTT
CATSDPGAGGWDTQYF
>NA|TRBJ2-5|TRBV2|NA
TGTGCCAGCAGTCAACAGGGTTTAGAGACCCAGTACTTC
CASSQQGLETQYF
>TRBD1|TRBJ2-1|TRBV7-2|NA
TGTGCCAGCAGCTTAGCGGGACAGAGCAATGAGCAGTTCTTC
CASSLAGQSNEQFF
>NA|TRBJ1-2|TRBV7-5|NA
TGTGTCAGAAGTCATACAACAGGGCCTCCGGGCGGGGGCTACACCTTC
CVRSHTTGPPGGGYTF
>NA|TRBJ1-2|TRBV29-1|NA
TGCAGCGTTGTCTGGGGACAACATCAAGCTAACTATGGCTACACCTTC
CSVVWGQHQANYGYTF
>NA|TRBJ2-7|TRBV14|NA
TGTGCCAGCAGCCACACCGGGGGAACCTACGAGCAGTACTTC
CASSHTGGTYEQYF
>TRBD2|TRBJ2-1|TRBV5-1|NA
TGCGCCAGCAGCGCGTCGGTAGCGGGTTCGGGTGAGCAGTTCTTC
CASSASVAGSGEQFF
>NA|TRBJ2-2|TRBV25-1|NA
TGTGCCAGCAGTGAATTAGGGGGGGAGAGCACCGGGGAGCTGTTTTTT
CASSELGGESTGELFF
>NA|TRBJ1-2|TRBV5-5|medium-sized
TGTGCCAGCAGCGTGGATATGAACTATGGCTACACCTTC
CASSVDMNYGYTF
>TRBD2|TRBJ2-1|TRBV5-1|NA
TGCGCCAGCAGCTTTACTAGCGGGAGAGGTGTTGGTGAGCAGTTCTTC
CASSFTSGRGVGEQFF
>TRBD2|TRBJ2-1|TRBV9|few
TGTGCCAGCAGCCCTCTAGTAGCGGGGTCCTACAATGAGCAGTTCTTC
CASSPLVAGSYNEQFF
>NA|TRBJ1-1|TRBV2|NA
TGTGCCAGCACAGCATCAGGACTCCCGGACACTGAAGCTTTCTTT
CASTASGLPDTEAFF
>TRBD1|TRBJ2-5|TRBV6-1|NA
TGTGCCAGCAGTGAACCGGGACAGGTGGAAGAGACCCAGTACTTC
CASSEPGQVEETQYF
>TRBD2|TRBJ2-4|TRBV6-5|NA
TGTGCCAGCAGTCCAGGACTAGATCAAAACATTCAGTACTTC
CASSPGLDQNIQYF
>NA|TRBJ2-4|TRBV21-1|few
TGTGCCAGCACCGGGACAGGTGCCAAAAACATTCAGTACTTC
CASTGTGAKNIQYF
>NA|TRBJ2-3|TRBV23-1|NA
TGCGCCAGCAGTCAATGGTATCACACAATAGGGGGCACAGATACGCAGTATTTT
CASSQWYHTIGGTDTQYF
>NA|TRBJ1-1|TRBV4-3|many
TGCGCCAGCAGCCAAGATCTGTCAGGGTTAGTGGGCTTGGGCACTGAAGCTTTCTTT
CASSQDLSGLVGLGTEAFF
>NA|TRBJ2-7|TRBV9|NA
TGTGCCAGCAGCGTAGCTCCAGGGACTGACTACGAGCAGTACTTC
CASSVAPGTDYEQYF
>TRBD2|TRBJ2-1|TRBV5-6|NA
TGTGCCAGCAGCTTGGGTAGCGGGAGCCTCAACAATGAGCAGTTCTTC
CASSLGSGSLNNEQFF
>TRBD1|TRBJ1-1|TRBV18|NA
TGTGCCAGCTCACTCTACGGACGGACAGGTTGGGTCGCTACGTCGAGCACTGAAGCTTTCTTT
CASSLYGRTGWVATSSTEAFF
>TRBD2|TRBJ2-7|TRBV4-3|NA
TGCGCCAGCAGCCAAGGCGGACTAGCGGGGGGCTACGAGCAGTACTTC
CASSQGGLAGGYEQYF
>NA|TRBJ2-6|TRBV25-1|NA
TGTGCCAGCACAGGGGCGATCTCTGGGGCCAACGTCCTGACTTTC
CASTGAISGANVLTF
>NA|TRBJ2-7|TRBV29-1|few
TGCAGCGTGCGCTACCCAGACAGCTTACCGGGCGAGCAGTACTTC
CSVRYPDSLPGEQYF
>TRBD2|TRBJ2-2|TRBV14|NA
TGTGCCAGCAGCCAAGCCCGGACTAGCGGGGCAATGAACACCGGGGAGCTGTTTTTT
CASSQARTSGAMNTGELFF
>NA|TRBJ2-5|TRBV28|once
TGTGCCAGCAGCAATGGGGGGATGGGGCAAGAGACCCAGTACTTC
CASSNGGMGQETQYF
>TRBD1|TRBJ1-2|TRBV11-1|NA
TGTGCCAGCAGACCGACAGGGTTCTATGGCTACACCTTC
CASRPTGFYGYTF
>NA|TRBJ1-1|TRBV5-6|NA
TGTGCCAGCAGCTGGGCGGCGGGGCCGAACACTGAAGCTTTCTTT
CASSWAAGPNTEAFF
>TRBD2|TRBJ2-1|TRBV19|NA
TGTGCCAGTGTTTCTTCCCGCCTAGCGGGAAACAATGAGCAGTTCTTC
CASVSSRLAGNNEQFF
>NA|TRBJ1-1|TRBV28|NA
TGTGCCAGCAGTCTTCCCAAAGGGCAGGGATTGAACACTGAAGCTTTCTTT
CASSLPKGQGLNTEAFF
>NA|TRBJ2-7|TRBV13|NA
TGTGCCAGCCGCCGCTTAGGGGGTCCCTACGAGCAGTACTTC
CASRRLGGPYEQYF
>NA|TRBJ1-5|TRBV12-3/TRBV12-4|few
TGTGCCAGCAGTTTAGGGCTGGATCAGCCCCAGCATTTT
CASSLGLDQPQHF
>NA|TRBJ2-2|TRBV7-6|NA
TGTGCCAGCTCCTTTAGGAGGGGGCAGAATTTGGACACCGGGGAGCTGTTTTTT
CASSFRRGQNLDTGELFF